One sample yielded the 28 T cell receptor beta chains listed below, sequenced in a study of CD8+CD57+ T cells in acquired aplastic anemia. Patients chosen for sequencing had CD8+CD57+ cells that had expanded, as shown by flow cytometry. CDR3 and TCR beta VDJ profiling relied on genomic DNA as the template. TCRdb itself ran the reads through MiXCR, one entry per CDR3 protein. This sample has more than 150,000 distinct CDR3 sequences, with around 50% found just once. The sample consisted of sorted CD4+, CD8+, or CD8+CD57+ T cells (not recorded which) from PBMCs. Receptors originate from a human donor with aplastic anemia.

The chain has TRBV19 and TRBJ2-5, with D perhaps matching TRBD1 (5 bases). This CDR3 comprises 14 residues. Germline V gene data show CDR1 as LNHDA and CDR2 as SQIVND (reference sequence). Trimming stripped 3 bases from V and 2 bases from J, with 10 bases between. CDR3 coding DNA: TGTGCCAGTAGTATTCAGGGAAGTCAAGAGACCCAGTACTTC. Amino acids: CASSIQGSQETQYF.

This clonotype occurred a few times. This chain uses TRBV2 with TRBJ2-7; the D is unclear. V was pared by 3 bases and J by 2 bases, with 5 bases between. This CDR3 has 12 residues. Germline V lookup: CDR1 SNHLY, CDR2 FYNNEI. The CDR3 region is CASSERPYEQYF. CDR3 coding DNA: TGTGCCAGCAGTGAGAGGCCCTACGAGCAGTACTTC.

Here the CDR3 reads CSASLYRDLLSEQYF. The DNA for the CDR3 is TGCAGTGCTAGTCTGTACCGAGACCTCTTGAGTGAGCAGTACTTC. The J gene is TRBJ2-7, the V gene TRBV20-1; D remains ambiguous. Germline V gene lookup returns CDR1 DFQATT and CDR2 SNEGSKA (reference sequence). V lost 3 bases and J lost 7, with 22 bases in between. There are 15 residues in the CDR3.

This chain uses TRBV4-2 with TRBJ2-3; 10 bases are a match to TRBD2. CDR1 is LGHNA and CDR2 is YNFKEQ in the germline V gene. The CDR3 spans 19 residues. V dropped 4 bases and J dropped 5; count of bases not matched to a gene: 18. Written as DNA, the CDR3 is TGTGCCAGCAGCCCGACCGGGGGAAGCGGGGGGGCCGGGGTAGATACGCAGTATTTT. Translated, it gives CASSPTGGSGGAGVDTQYF.

The J gene is TRBJ2-6, the V gene TRBV7-6; D gene unclear. CDR3 length: 16 amino acids. The V end was cut by 1 base, the J end by 4 bases, with 11 bases between. Germline V gene sequence: CDR1 SGHVS, CDR2 FNYEAQ. The CDR3 region has the DNA TGTGCCAGCAGCTTAGATGTGGGTGGCGGGGCCAACGTCCTGACTTTC. Encoded protein: CASSLDVGGGANVLTF.

This clonotype was counted once. The junction departs from the called germline gene at one end, perhaps through a read error. The chain recombines TRBV7-2 with TRBJ1-2, with unresolved D. Germline CDR1 reads SGHTA; CDR2 reads FQGNSA. The CDR3 is 11 amino acids. As DNA, the CDR3 is TGTGCCAGCAGCTCTTCGTATGGCTGCACCTTC. Protein sequence: CASSSSYGCTF. Together with reference TRBV7-2 and TRBJ1-2, the CDR3 gives the full variable domain: GAGVSQSPSNKVTEKGKDVELRCDPISGHTALYWYRQSLGQGLEFLIYFQGNSAPDKSGLPSDRFSAERTGGSVSTLTIQRTQQEDSAVYLCASSSSYGCTFGSGTRLTVV.

V and J are TRBV2 and TRBJ2-2, with TRBD2 identical over 9 bases. CDR3 length: 14 amino acids. Germline CDR1 reads SNHLY; CDR2 reads FYNNEI. Losses at the gene ends were 6 bases for V and 2 bases for J; bases not matched to a gene: 1. Written as DNA, the CDR3 is TGTGCCAGCAGGGGGACTAGCAACACCGGGGAGCTGTTTTTT. Translated, it gives CASRGTSNTGELFF. Full variable domain (outside the CDR3, taken from reference TRBV2 and TRBJ2-2): EPEVTQTPSHQVTQMGQEVILRCVPISNHLYFYWYRQILGQKVEFLVSFYNNEISEKSEIFDDQFSVERPDGSNFTLKIRSTKLEDSAMYFCASRGTSNTGELFFGEGSRLTVL.

This clonotype has ten or more counts. The chain links TRBV19 to TRBJ2-7; possibly TRBD1 for D (6 bases). The V end lost 3 bases, the J end lost 6 bases, and 12 bases lay between the germline ends. CDR3 length: 13 residues. Germline assignment: CDR1 LNHDA and CDR2 SQIVND (reference sequence). The CDR3 reads CASSIVAGVEQYF. CDR3 in DNA: TGTGCCAGTAGTATCGTGGCAGGGGTCGAGCAGTACTTC. Complete variable domain (other parts from reference TRBV19 and TRBJ2-7): DGGITQSPKYLFRKEGQNVTLSCEQNLNHDAMYWYRQDPGQGLRLIYYSQIVNDFQKGDIAEGYSVSREKKESFPLTVTSAQKNPTAFYLCASSIVAGVEQYFGPGTRLTVT.

Notes on this clonotype: The conserved final phenylalanine or tryptophan is absent from the CDR3, which likely points to a read error. J is TRBJ1-1 and V is TRBV29-1; D is unresolved. Germline V lookup: CDR1 SQVTM, CDR2 ANQGSEA. The V end was cut by 6 bases, the J end by 0 bases, with 8 bases between. The CDR3 length is 12 residues. CDR3: CSVTRMNTEAFL. The CDR3 region has the DNA TGCAGCGTGACACGTATGAACACTGAAGCTTTCCTT.

The rearrangement links TRBV19 to TRBJ2-5; D is possibly TRBD1 (6 bases). The V end was cut by 7 bases, the J end by 2 bases, with 11 bases between. Germline assignment: CDR1 LNHDA and CDR2 SQIVND (reference sequence). CDR3 size: 13 residues. CDR3 region: CASKGTTQETQYF. CDR3 nucleotides: TGTGCCAGTAAAGGGACAACTCAAGAGACCCAGTACTTC.

Turning to this clonotype: A much bigger clone sits one base away, suggesting this may be a read error. The chain links TRBV11-2 to TRBJ2-6; weak D call: TRBD2 (7 bases). The germline gives CDR1 SGHAT, CDR2 FQNNGV. The CDR3 runs 16 residues. Deletions cut 6 bases from V and 6 bases from J, with 18 bases between. DNA of the CDR3: TGTGCCAGCAGAGATATCCGGGGGGCCGCGGCCAACGTCCTGACTTTC. Amino acid sequence: CASRDIRGAAANVLTF.

The chain uses TRBV19 and TRBJ1-5, with unresolved D. From germline, CDR1 is LNHDA and CDR2 SQIVND (reference sequence). CDR3 size: 13 residues. V was shortened by 3 bases and J by 3 bases, with 6 bases between the two germline ends. The CDR3 reads CASSIASNQPQHF. CDR3 sequence (DNA): TGTGCCAGTAGTATCGCTTCCAATCAGCCCCAGCATTTT.

The chain has TRBV4-1 and TRBJ1-4; possible D gene TRBD1, 6 bases. Germline loops: CDR1 MGHRA, CDR2 YSYEKL. The CDR3 runs 17 residues. V was clipped by 2 bases and J by 8 bases, with 21 bases between them. DNA for the CDR3: TGCGCCAGCAGCCAATGGCCGATCTCCTCGGGGGGCGAAAAACTGTTTTTT. Translated, it gives CASSQWPISSGGEKLFF.

Comments on this clonotype: Here the CDR3 omits its conserved ending phenylalanine or tryptophan, so a read error is the likely source. J is TRBJ2-7 and V is TRBV29-1, with 11 bases lining up with TRBD2. Germline V gene data show CDR1 as SQVTM and CDR2 as ANQGSEA. The CDR3 is 14 amino acids. The CDR3 sequence is CSVEVAGGYYEQYL. The CDR3 nucleotides read TGCAGCGTGGAAGTAGCGGGGGGGTACTACGAGCAGTACCTC.

The chain joins TRBV10-2 to TRBJ2-1; 11 bases map to TRBD2. The CDR3 has 16 residues. Germline V lookup: CDR1 WSHSY, CDR2 SAAADI. With 0 bases clipped from V and 6 bases from J, the junction kept 4 bases outside the gene matches. CDR3 sequence: CASSESILAGGNEQFF. CDR3 sequence (DNA): TGCGCCAGCAGTGAGTCGATCCTAGCGGGGGGCAATGAGCAGTTCTTC.

The chain combines TRBV10-3 with TRBJ1-1, with D hard to call. V was shortened by 3 bases and J by 1 base, with 12 bases between the two germline ends. CDR1 and CDR2 from the germline V gene are ENHRY and SYGVKD. This CDR3 region has 15 residues. Written as DNA, the CDR3 is TGTGCCATCAGTGAAGTGGCAGGTTCGAACACTGAAGCTTTCTTT. It translates to CAISEVAGSNTEAFF.

This clonotype was seen once. The V call is TRBV20-1, the J call TRBJ1-1, with TRBD1 as a possible D gene (5 bases). This CDR3 comprises 13 residues. With 0 bases removed from V and 6 bases from J, the gap between germline ends came to 11 bases. Germline V gene data show CDR1 as DFQATT and CDR2 as SNEGSKA (reference sequence). The CDR3 spells CSARDVGGAEAFF. The CDR3 DNA reads TGCAGTGCTAGAGACGTTGGGGGGGCTGAAGCTTTCTTT.

The chain links TRBV2 to TRBJ2-2, with D tentatively TRBD2 (5 bases). CDR3 length: 13 amino acids. Germline V gene lookup returns CDR1 SNHLY and CDR2 FYNNEI. V was shortened by 8 bases and J by 7 bases, with 14 bases between the two germline ends. CDR3 residues: CASLNLEVGELFF. The DNA for the CDR3 is TGTGCCAGCCTAAACCTGGAGGTCGGGGAGCTGTTTTTT.

Many counts were recorded for this clonotype. This chain uses TRBV5-1 with TRBJ2-6; D is perhaps TRBD1 (6 bases). Looked up from germline, CDR1 is SGHRS and CDR2 is YFSETQ. With 2 bases removed from V and 0 bases from J, the gap between germline ends came to 9 bases. The length of the CDR3 is 16 residues. Here the CDR3 reads CASSFRDNSGANVLTF. Written as DNA, the CDR3 is TGCGCCAGCAGCTTCCGGGACAACTCTGGGGCCAACGTCCTGACTTTC.

This clonotype has just a few counts. A much more abundant neighbour one base away suggests this may be a read error. This chain joins TRBV2 and TRBJ2-1; perhaps TRBD1 as D (6 bases). Germline V gene lookup returns CDR1 SNHLY and CDR2 FYNNEI. The CDR3 length is 13 residues. Trimming removed 2 bases at V and 9 bases at J, with 11 bases between. CDR3 sequence reads: CASSEPQGLEQFF. In DNA form, the CDR3 reads TGTGCCAGCAGTGAACCCCAGGGGCTTGAGCAGTTCTTC.

The gene calls are TRBV7-8 and TRBJ2-5; D gene uncertain. The V and J ends lost 0 bases and 0 bases respectively, with 5 bases between them. Germline CDR1 reads SGHVS; CDR2 reads FQNEAQ. This CDR3 has 14 residues. Here the CDR3 DNA reads TGTGCCAGCAGCTTAGCAGGGAACCAAGAGACCCAGTACTTC. Translating it yields CASSLAGNQETQYF.

This clonotype was recorded many times. The chain links TRBV20-1 to TRBJ1-1; D remains ambiguous. Germline V CDR1 and CDR2: DFQATT, SNEGSKA (reference sequence). V lost 2 bases, J lost 0 bases, and 7 bases lay in between. The CDR3 loop spans 13 amino acids. CDR3 in DNA: TGCAGTGCTAGACTTATTGTGAACACTGAAGCTTTCTTT. As protein: CSARLIVNTEAFF.

This clonotype was observed many times. The genes are TRBV7-3 and TRBJ2-6; D possibly corresponds to TRBD2 (5 bases). Germline values: CDR1 SGHTA, CDR2 FQGTGA. Trimming cost V 6 bases and J 3 bases, with 12 bases left between them. The CDR3 spans 15 residues. The CDR3 bases are TGTGCCAGCAGTCCGGGGTCGCGTGGGGCCAACGTCCTGACTTTC. Protein: CASSPGSRGANVLTF.

This clonotype was counted many times. The chain combines TRBV10-3 with TRBJ2-7; tentative D call: TRBD2 (6 bases). V lost 8 bases and J lost 3, with 14 bases in between. There are 13 residues in the CDR3. Germline assignment: CDR1 ENHRY and CDR2 SYGVKD. CDR3 nucleotides: TGTGCCATCGGGGGGTCAGGGTACTACGAGCAGTACTTC. It codes for CAIGGSGYYEQYF.

In its sample, this clonotype was seen once. The chain couples TRBV20-1 to TRBJ1-1; D is unresolved. CDR3 length equals 11 residues. Germline CDR1 and CDR2: DFQATT and SNEGSKA (reference sequence). Between the trimmed V and J ends, which lost 6 bases and 2 bases, there was a span of 7 bases. The CDR3 nucleotides read TGCAGTGCCGGAAGCAACACTGAAGCTTTCTTT. Amino acid sequence: CSAGSNTEAFF.

This clonotype was seen repeatedly, ten times or more. This rearrangement joins TRBV10-1 to TRBJ2-7; TRBD1 aligns across 9 bases. Looked up from germline, CDR1 is WNHNN and CDR2 is SYGVQD (reference sequence). The CDR3 runs 14 residues. The trim removed 5 bases at V and 2 bases at J, leaving 4 bases unmatched. CDR3 bases: TGCGCCAGCAGTTTAGGGACAGGGCCCTACGAGCAGTACTTC. It encodes CASSLGTGPYEQYF.

This clonotype has only a few counts. The rearrangement joins TRBV12-3 or TRBV12-4 to TRBJ2-5, with D maybe TRBD1 (5 bases). The CDR3 covers 14 residues. Trimming cost V 8 bases and J 1 base, with 14 bases left between them. Here the CDR3 reads CASSLGGAQETQYF. CDR3 sequence (DNA): TGTGCCAGCTCTCTTGGTGGGGCCCAAGAGACCCAGTACTTC.

This clonotype was seen ten or more times. The rearrangement uses TRBV7-8 and TRBJ1-3; possible D gene TRBD1, 6 bases. V lost 4 bases and J 2 bases, leaving 15 bases between the germline ends. From germline, CDR1 is SGHVS and CDR2 FQNEAQ. The CDR3 covers 16 residues. The CDR3 DNA reads TGTGCCAGCAGCTGGGCGGCGGACAGCGCTGGAAACACCATATATTTT. Translating gives CASSWAADSAGNTIYF.